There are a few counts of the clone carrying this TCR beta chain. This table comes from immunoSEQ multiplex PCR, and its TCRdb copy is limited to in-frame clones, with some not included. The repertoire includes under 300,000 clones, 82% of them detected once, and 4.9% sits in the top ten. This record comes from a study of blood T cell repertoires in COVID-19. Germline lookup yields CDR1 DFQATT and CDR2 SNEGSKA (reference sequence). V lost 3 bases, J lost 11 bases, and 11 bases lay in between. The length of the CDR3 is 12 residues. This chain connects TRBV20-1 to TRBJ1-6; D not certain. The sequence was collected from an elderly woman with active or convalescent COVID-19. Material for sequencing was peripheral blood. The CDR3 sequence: CSASRGLPPLHF. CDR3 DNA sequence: TGCAGTGCTAGTCGAGGGCTCCCACCCCTCCACTTT.